The clone carrying this TCR beta chain occurred a few times. What it binds is unknown. This sample was included in a study of beta chain features in type 1 diabetes. Study-level findings and limits: Type 1 diabetes patients had moderately but significantly shorter TCRB CDR3s in all four CD4+ subsets.

Germline V gene sequence: CDR1 MNHEY, CDR2 SMNVEV (reference sequence). The CDR3 extends over 15 amino acids. Trimming stripped 6 bases from V and 5 bases from J, with 19 bases between. The whole isolated RNA underwent reverse transcription, so sequencing captured expressed TCRB transcripts. Repertoires were generated with immunoSEQ multiplex PCR, while TCRdb's copy carries only in-frame clones and drops some. This table has about 150,000 clones, roughly 7.1% appearing once. This sequence originates from a woman between 40 and 50 years old with type 1 diabetes. The specimen sequenced was central memory CD4+ T cells from blood. V gene TRBV27 combines with J gene TRBJ2-5; possibly TRBD2 for D (6 bases). CDR3 loop: CASSREPGSSETQYF. DNA of the CDR3: TGTGCCAGCAGCCGGGAGCCAGGGTCGTCGGAGACCCAGTACTTC.